This TCR beta chain derives from a study of blood T cell repertoires in COVID-19. Study at large: Material from acute and convalescent COVID-19 was sourced from the United States, Italy and Spain. PBMCs, B-cell-depleted T cells, or T cells were the source of the cDNA or gDNA that made up the material.

Original analysis: From reference gene primer amplification, estimates of nucleated cell counts were derived. TCRdb keeps only in-frame clones here, not all; method: immunoSEQ multiplex PCR. That table supplies the V and J calls and clone size; D and trimming were determined from the DNA. Among about 280,000 clones listed, 85% to 90% were seen once. This TCR came from a human donor in a cohort sampled during active COVID-19. The specimen sequenced was peripheral blood.

CDR3 DNA: TGTGCCAGCAGTGAAGGGACAGGCTATGGCTACACCTTC. Its protein product is CASSEGTGYGYTF. The V gene is TRBV2, the J gene TRBJ1-2; 7 nucleotides line up with TRBD1. CDR1 is SNHLY, CDR2 FYNNEI, per germline. The CDR3 length is 13 residues. J was trimmed by 4 bases and V by 1 base; bases with no gene match: 0.